The entry below gives a single T cell receptor beta chain sequence along with its context. Its antigen is unknown. The data belong to a study of CD8+ T cells in alopecia areata. Study results and limitations: Across lesional scalp, and particularly alopecia totalis/universalis, clonality surpassed that of normal scalp.

Cell sorting was applied to PBMCs, and CD4+ and CD8+ T cells were collected. RNA, once extracted, was reverse transcribed into cDNA for use as the sequencing template. The repertoire was sequenced with immunoSEQ multiplex PCR; TCRdb's copy has only in-frame clones and lacks some. The profile covers some 200,000 clones, with around 50% appearing a single time and roughly 5.3% taken by the ten largest. The CDR3 spans 13 residues. Trimming removed 3 bases from V and 6 bases from J; junction bases left unmatched: 7. Germline CDR1 is GTSNPN and CDR2 is SVGIG (reference sequence). The sequencing input was CD8+ T cells sorted from blood. This chain links TRBV30 with TRBJ2-7, with 8 bases matching TRBD1. This sequence originates from a human donor in good health. In nucleotides, the CDR3 is TGTGCCTGGAGACAGGGGGAGCTGGGCGAGCAGTACTTC. Translating it yields CAWRQGELGEQYF.